The TCR beta chain described here comes from a study of T cell clonality in common variable immunodeficiency. Notes on the study in general: CVID subjects had higher TCRbeta clonality than healthy controls, most marked in about a third. In common variable immunodeficiency, TCR beta chains reportedly carried fewer deletions and N-nucleotide insertions.

CVID and control samples used equivalent genomic DNA input. TCRdb's table, derived via immunoSEQ multiplex PCR, lists solely in-frame clones and lacks some. Sampling found around 20,000 clones, none seen once. This clone appeared many times. What it binds is unknown. Specimen: peripheral blood mononuclear cells. This TCR was sampled from a human donor with common variable immunodeficiency.

The CDR3 DNA, read in part, is TGTGCCAGTAGTCTATACCGACAGGGAGTAAGGTCACCC. Encoded protein: CASSLYRQGVRSP. The complete CDR3 sequence is CASSLYRQGVRSPLHF. V and J are TRBV19 and TRBJ1-6; 7 nucleotides match TRBD1. The read terminates 3 residues before the CDR3 end, so the remaining end is supplied by the germline J gene. V was clipped by 5 bases and J by 10 bases; unmatched bases: 14. The CDR3 runs to 16 residues. From germline, CDR1 is LNHDA and CDR2 SQIVND (reference sequence).